The present T cell receptor beta chain was sequenced within a study of identical twins. This clonotype was counted at least ten times. This CDR3 comprises 11 residues. Germline assignment: CDR1 DFQATT and CDR2 SNEGSKA (reference sequence). With V trimmed by 6 bases and J by 4 bases, 2 bases remained unmatched. TCRdb ran MiXCR on the 5' RACE reads and lists one entry per CDR3 protein. The profile shows 200,000 to 250,000 distinct CDR3 sequences, 7.5% of them singletons. The sample was also reused in another study, on yellow fever vaccine responses in identical twins.

The gene calls are TRBV20-1 and TRBJ2-7, with TRBD2 matching over 8 bases. The sequenced sample was memory (CD45RO+) T cells sorted from blood. The sequence came from a woman between 18 and 29 years old in good health. Here the CDR3 reads CSAEREYEQYF. The CDR3 nucleotides are TGCAGTGCCGAGCGGGAGTACGAGCAGTACTTC.